This paragraph covers one T cell receptor beta chain sequence. This entry belongs to a study of T cells after yellow fever vaccination. TCRdb itself ran the 5' RACE reads through MiXCR, one entry per CDR3 protein. The data show some 290,000 distinct CDR3 sequences, roughly a tenth seen once. The clonotype was recovered from a man aged 18 to 29 who received the YFV17D yellow fever vaccine. The material was CD4+ T cells sorted from PBMCs, obtained 45 days after the yellow fever booster vaccination.

CDR3 in amino acids: CASSIRAGGYSNQPQHF. Here the CDR3 DNA reads TGTGCCAGTAGTATTCGGGCCGGTGGGTATAGCAATCAGCCCCAGCATTTT. The V gene is TRBV19, the J gene TRBJ1-5; the D is unclear. The germline gives CDR1 LNHDA, CDR2 SQIVND (reference sequence). The CDR3 contains 17 residues. V was shortened by 3 bases and J by 0 bases, with 15 bases between the two germline ends.